A selection of T cell receptor beta chains follows, all from one sample in a study of blood T cells in healthy people across ages. TCRdb ran MiXCR on the 5' RACE reads and lists one entry per CDR3 protein. The table includes more than 600,000 distinct CDR3 sequences, just under 25% detected once. This same sample was also taken into another study, of T cells of mothers and their children.

Sequencing was carried out using blood. Receptors were obtained from a boy between 5 and 17 years old in good health. Each CDR3 is given without its conserved first and last residue.

cdr3_length	v_call	cdr3_aa
13	TRBV12-3/TRBV12-4	ASSPPYRAYYGYT
13	TRBV29-1	SVRTGAGPNYEQY
12	TRBV7-2	ASSFGTPYNEQF
12	TRBV2	ASRTSGNFNEQF
12	TRBV24-1	ATGSGGSYNEQF
12	TRBV11-2	ASSVGTLYNEQF
13	TRBV7-9	ASSSRDTVYNEQF
14	TRBV4-3	ASSQDRGDTFYGYT
12	TRBV4-2	ASSHPGFQETQY
10	TRBV20-1	SASAWEETQY
13	TRBV5-6	ASSWGLDGLYEQY
14	TRBV11-3	ASSGRLQGPGETQY
13	TRBV11-2	ASSLVGAGKGEQF
11	TRBV10-3	AISEYDQETQY
13	TRBV20-1	SARHGLESPYEQY
13	TRBV12-3/TRBV12-4	ASSSGLALSYEQY
12	TRBV7-3	ASSFAGGTDTQY
12	TRBV20-1	SASPGTGFYEQY
15	TRBV7-8	ASSLGTMGLAGETQY
14	TRBV24-1	ATSDPDRAGSYEQY
16	TRBV7-3	ASSSSGGTSGQQETQY
12	TRBV12-5	ASGTRGSYNEQF
13	TRBV7-2	ASSFRSGNAYEQY
13	TRBV29-1	SVCPSDHRSDEQF